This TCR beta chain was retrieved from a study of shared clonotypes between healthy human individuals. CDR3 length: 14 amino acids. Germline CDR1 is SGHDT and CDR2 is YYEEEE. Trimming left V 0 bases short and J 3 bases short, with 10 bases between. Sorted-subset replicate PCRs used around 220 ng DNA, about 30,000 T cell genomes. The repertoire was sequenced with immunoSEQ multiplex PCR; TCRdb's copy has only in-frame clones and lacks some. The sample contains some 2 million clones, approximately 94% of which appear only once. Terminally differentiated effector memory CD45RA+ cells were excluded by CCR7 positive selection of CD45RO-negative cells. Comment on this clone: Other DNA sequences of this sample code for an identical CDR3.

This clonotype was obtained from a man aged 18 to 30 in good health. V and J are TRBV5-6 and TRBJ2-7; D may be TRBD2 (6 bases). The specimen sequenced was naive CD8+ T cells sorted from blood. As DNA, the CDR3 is TGTGCCAGCAGCTTGGGAGGAGGGTACTACGAGCAGTACTTC. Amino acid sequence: CASSLGGGYYEQYF.